The rows below give T cell receptor beta chains drawn from one sample of a study of blood T cell repertoires in COVID-19. Repertoires were generated with immunoSEQ multiplex PCR, while TCRdb's copy carries only in-frame clones and drops some. The sample includes about 670,000 clones, approximately 90% of them seen just once. The specimen was peripheral blood. The receptors stem from a woman younger than 35 with acute or convalescent COVID-19. The CDR3 runs from the conserved cysteine through the conserved F or W.

J	V	CDR3
TRBJ2-7	TRBV6-2/TRBV6-3	CASSYSTWTPRIYEQYF
TRBJ1-6	TRBV30	CAWSVRAGSNNSPLHF
TRBJ2-5	TRBV9	CASSVGLTSGEGETQYF
TRBJ1-2	TRBV27	CASSPWTGNIYGYTF
TRBJ1-1	TRBV9	CASSVRVNTEAFF
TRBJ2-1	TRBV9	CASSVEDRAHEQFF
TRBJ2-7	TRBV4-3	CASSQDSLAYEQYF
TRBJ2-1	TRBV11-3	CASSLDRNEQFF
TRBJ1-2	TRBV10-1	CASRPVGVHYGYTF
TRBJ1-1	TRBV7-3	CASSLAMGGEAFF
TRBJ1-1	TRBV7-9	CASSLDQTELNTEAFF
TRBJ1-1	TRBV19	CASSIRFRGASAEAFF
TRBJ1-4	TRBV7-8	CASSYLPGQDNEKLFF
TRBJ1-3	TRBV11-2	CASSLDGRFAGNTIYF
TRBJ1-1	TRBV5-1	CAIPGDLNTEAFF
TRBJ1-2	TRBV2	CASKEASHSYGYTF
TRBJ1-4	TRBV7-8	CATLKLGQGEKLFF
TRBJ1-2	TRBV7-2	CASSFGGALYGYTF
TRBJ1-3	TRBV15	CATSRGGSFGNTIYF
TRBJ2-2	TRBV7-3	CASSPSVTGELFF
TRBJ2-7	TRBV18	CASSPQGGGQAYEQYF
TRBJ2-5	TRBV5-5	CASSPQPERRETQYF
TRBJ2-7	TRBV7-8	CASSLGSNSYEQYF
TRBJ1-5	TRBV10-3	CAISAGNQPQHF
TRBJ2-6	TRBV15	CATSGDIGSGANVLTF
TRBJ1-5	TRBV19	CASSVSGSNQPQHF
TRBJ1-6	TRBV19	CASTGDRGFDNSPLHF
TRBJ1-5	TRBV27	CASSSENSNQPQHF
TRBJ2-3	TRBV9	CASSGDYTDTQYF
TRBJ2-2	TRBV5-1	CASSFRTGAGELFF
TRBJ2-2	TRBV27	CASAQGVTGELFF
TRBJ2-1	TRBV30	CAWSVPGLARNEQFF
TRBJ2-7	TRBV4-2	CASSQDPSFYEQYF
TRBJ2-3	TRBV4-1	CASSQENSRNTDTQYF
TRBJ1-1	TRBV5-1	CASSPSSGFYTEAFF
TRBJ1-2	TRBV5-5	CASSPEVADRINYGYTF
TRBJ1-2	TRBV5-1	CASSLARDGTFYGYTF
TRBJ2-3	TRBV10-3	CAIAETSGGARYTQYF
TRBJ1-5	TRBV18	CASSPPSAYNQPQHF
TRBJ1-1	TRBV2	CASSTRTGHSEAFF
TRBJ1-1	TRBV7-8	CASSLIPMTEAFF
TRBJ1-3	TRBV7-9	CASSLNSLPGNTIYF
TRBJ2-1	TRBV29-1	CSVSAKAGNEQFF
TRBJ1-2	TRBV6-2/TRBV6-3	CASSSGDGYTF
TRBJ1-2	TRBV6-2/TRBV6-3	CASSTTGGGGYTF
TRBJ1-3	TRBV10-3	CAISDLGTGAGNTIYF
TRBJ2-7	TRBV10-3	CAIMPEAGGSSYEQYF
TRBJ1-5	TRBV7-8	CASSLGTGPNQPQHF
TRBJ1-2	TRBV11-2	CASSSERANYGYTF
TRBJ1-2	TRBV3-1/TRBV3-2	CASSQAEGWSGYTF
TRBJ2-7	TRBV19	CASSIGQGLNEQYF
TRBJ1-5	TRBV19	CASSMGRGRSNQPQHF
TRBJ2-7	TRBV5-6	CASSLGGGTYEQYF
TRBJ2-7	TRBV12-3/TRBV12-4	CASSPDSTYEQYF